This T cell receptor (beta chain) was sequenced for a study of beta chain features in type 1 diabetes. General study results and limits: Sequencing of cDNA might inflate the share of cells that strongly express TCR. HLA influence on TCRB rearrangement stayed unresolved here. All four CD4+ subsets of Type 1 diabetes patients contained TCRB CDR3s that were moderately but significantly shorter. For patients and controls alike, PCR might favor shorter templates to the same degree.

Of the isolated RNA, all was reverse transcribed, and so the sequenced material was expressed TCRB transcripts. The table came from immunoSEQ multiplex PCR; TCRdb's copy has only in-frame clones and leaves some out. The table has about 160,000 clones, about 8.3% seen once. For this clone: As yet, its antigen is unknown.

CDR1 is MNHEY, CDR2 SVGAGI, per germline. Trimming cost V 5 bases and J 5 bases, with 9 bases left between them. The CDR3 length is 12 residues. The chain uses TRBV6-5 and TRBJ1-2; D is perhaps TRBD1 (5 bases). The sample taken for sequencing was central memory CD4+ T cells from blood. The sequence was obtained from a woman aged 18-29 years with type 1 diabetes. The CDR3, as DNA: TGTGCCAGCAGTGACAGCTTATATGGCTACACCTTC. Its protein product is CASSDSLYGYTF.